The subject of this entry is one T cell receptor (beta chain). What it binds is unknown. V was pared by 7 bases and J by 2 bases, with 20 bases between. Germline CDR1 SNHLY, CDR2 FYNNEI. The CDR3 is 16 residues long. This sample stems from a study of CD8 T cells in ankylosing spondylitis. General study points: Certain motif variants had earlier appeared in reactive arthritis synovial fluid and blood. Disease-linked clones reportedly showed significant enrichment in matched ankylosing spondylitis synovial fluid. What seemed typical of ankylosing spondylitis blood was a TCR beta motif built from about 8 highly homologous variants. As for the disease-linked clones, they showed a CD8+ phenotype and occurred at relatively low frequencies in peripheral blood.

For TCR beta, libraries came from quantitative 5'-RACE with molecular barcodes. TCRdb itself ran the 5' RACE reads through MiXCR, one entry per CDR3 protein. The sample lists 200,000 to 250,000 distinct CDR3 sequences, approximately 20% occurring once. The source of this sequence is a male donor with ankylosing spondylitis. The genes are TRBV2 and TRBJ2-5, with a possible D match to TRBD2 (5 bases). Input material: blood, either unsorted or a sorted T cell fraction (not recorded which). The CDR3 nucleotides read TGTGCCAGCATCGACTATGGTGGGGATGAGCAAGAGACCCAGTACTTC. It codes for CASIDYGGDEQETQYF.